This T cell receptor beta chain is drawn from a study of T cells in Graves' hyperthyroidism and ophthalmopathy. This clonotype was counted many times. What it binds is not known. Amplification of TCR beta CDR3 regions used RNA as the template. A set of HTBI primers served as the primers for a first-round RT-PCR of the TCR CDR3. TCRdb ran MiXCR on the multiplex PCR reads and lists one entry per CDR3 protein. In the table there are about 420,000 distinct CDR3 sequences, about 15% of which are singletons. CDR3 length: 15 amino acids. The ends were cut back, 7 bases at V and 1 base at J, with 14 bases in the middle. Germline V gene sequence: CDR1 SNHLY, CDR2 FYNNEI. Findings and caveats of the study: Among clonotypes expanded in thyroid above 0.001, most were also found in blood.

For Graves' hyperthyroidism to be stable, ophthalmopathy could not progress within 18 months. Criteria for exclusion of patients were uncontrolled infection, other autoimmune disease, pregnancy or lactation. Diagnoses were established using clinical symptoms, serum thyroxine and TRAb, thyroid ultrasound and orbital computed tomography. The chain uses TRBV2 and TRBJ1-5; a possible D gene is TRBD1 (5 bases). The source material was blood. This receptor was obtained from a woman aged 18 to 35 with Graves' hyperthyroidism. The CDR3 DNA follows: TGTGCCAGCAACTGGGACGGCCCCAGCAATCAGCCCCAGCATTTT. It translates to CASNWDGPSNQPQHF.